This TCR beta chain was recovered during a study of blood T cell repertoires in COVID-19. Overall study: Italy, Spain and the United States were the sources of the convalescent and acute COVID-19 samples. From T cells, B-cell-depleted T cells, or PBMCs came the material, which was cDNA or gDNA.

This CDR3 is 12 amino acids long. Trimming cost V 4 bases and J 0 bases, with 3 bases left between them. Germline V gene lookup returns CDR1 SGDLS and CDR2 YYNGEE. A note on this clone: The same CDR3 also results from other DNA sequences found in this sample.

The Seattle patients joined while their infection was active and were tracked longitudinally afterward. Authors' processing steps: From reference gene primer amplification, estimates of nucleated cell counts were derived. Sequencing used immunoSEQ multiplex PCR; TCRdb keeps in-frame clones, though not all of them. The V and J calls and clone size are taken from that table; D and trimming were inferred from the DNA. The repertoire has nearly 200,000 clones, approximately 80% of them found once; the top ten carry 0.95%. The sample consisted of peripheral blood. The receptor was derived from a man aged 60-69 years with COVID-19, enrolled during active disease. The rearrangement uses TRBV9 and TRBJ2-3; no reliable D call. This CDR3 reads CASSSSTDTQYF. CDR3 sequence (DNA): TGTGCCAGCAGCTCAAGCACAGATACGCAGTATTTT.